Detailed here is one T cell receptor (beta chain). Antigen specificity is unknown. Treatment given: roughly 20 received Ad26.COV2.S at low or high dose, single or two shots; five or six received placebo; per-sample allocation not given. Specimen acquisition occurred on day 63 following the initial vaccine or placebo injection. An Ad26 vector expressing Wuhan-strain SARS-CoV-2 spike served as the vaccine. This specimen comes from a study of Ad26.COV2.S vaccination and SARS-CoV-2 variants. On the study more broadly: Donor got 5x10^10 or 1x10^11 viral particles of Ad26.COV2.S. Notes on the study in general: Post-vaccination spike-specific CD8+ and CD4+ T cell responses reportedly had substantial breadth. Vaccinated and placebo-treated recipients had similar non-spike TCR breadth.

Data came from immunoSEQ multiplex PCR; TCRdb stores just in-frame clones and leaves some out. The sample shows more than 300,000 clones, around 85% of them seen only once. J was trimmed by 6 bases and V by 4 bases; bases with no gene match: 5. This CDR3 region has 14 residues. The germline V gene encodes CDR1 MNHEY and CDR2 SMNVEV (reference sequence). Source: peripheral blood, taken in a trial of Ad26.COV2.S vaccine versus placebo. The TCR comes from a person between 18 and 65 years old who received the Ad26.COV2.S COVID-19 vaccine or a placebo. The J gene is TRBJ1-2, the V gene TRBV27, with 10 bases lining up with TRBD1. This chain's CDR3 is CASSSWDRGNGYTF. CDR3 in DNA: TGTGCCAGCAGTTCATGGGACAGGGGCAATGGCTACACCTTC.